These 8 T cell receptor beta chains came from one sample sequenced in a study of CD8+ T cells in alopecia areata. Treatment denoted: oral pan-JAK inhibitor, 5-10 mg twice daily. Extracted RNA was reverse transcribed, and the resulting cDNA served as sequencing template. Clones were sequenced by immunoSEQ multiplex PCR, and TCRdb holds only the in-frame ones, with some missing. The data hold 80,000 or so clones, with roughly 70% observed a single time. Sample: CD8+ T cells sorted from blood, taken at week 24, from a patient treated with tofacitinib. The source is a human donor with alopecia areata.

The chain employs TRBV4-1 and TRBJ1-2; D unresolved. V lost 4 bases to trimming and J lost 7 bases, with 16 bases between them. Germline V gene sequence: CDR1 MGHRA, CDR2 YSYEKL. The CDR3 totals 14 residues. The CDR3: CASSPPGLRSGYTF. For the CDR3, the DNA is TGCGCCAGCAGCCCTCCCGGACTGAGAAGTGGCTACACCTTC.

This clone was seen a handful of times. This rearrangement joins TRBV27 to TRBJ1-5; tentatively, D is TRBD1 (6 bases). The germline gives CDR1 MNHEY, CDR2 SMNVEV (reference sequence). V gave up 6 bases and J gave up 6 bases, with 12 bases separating them. There are 13 residues in the CDR3. CDR3 region: CASSPGAGQPQHF. The CDR3 DNA reads as TGTGCCAGCAGCCCGGGGGCGGGTCAGCCCCAGCATTTT.

This clone was found a few times. The rearrangement joins TRBV28 to TRBJ2-4; D gene uncertain. With 6 bases removed from V and 0 bases from J, the gap between germline ends came to 12 bases. CDR1 and CDR2 from the germline V gene are MDHEN and SYDVKM. CDR3 length: 15 residues. CDR3 DNA sequence: TGTGCCAGCAGCCCCGGGTCCCTAGCCAAAAACATTCAGTACTTC. Residues: CASSPGSLAKNIQYF.

This chain links TRBV9 with TRBJ2-7, with 8 positions matching TRBD2. The CDR3 runs 15 residues. Germline CDR1 reads SGDLS; CDR2 reads YYNGEE. The V segment lost 0 bases and the J segment 1 base; nucleotides outside the gene matches: 3. The CDR3 nucleotides read TGTGCCAGCAGCGTAGGAGCGGGAGTGTCCTACGAGCAGTACTTC. Translated: CASSVGAGVSYEQYF.

V and J are TRBV28 and TRBJ2-7; possibly TRBD1 for D (6 bases). The CDR3 runs 17 residues. V lost 7 bases and J 2 bases, leaving 24 bases between the germline ends. In germline, CDR1 is MDHEN, CDR2 SYDVKM. The CDR3 DNA reads TGTGCCAGCACGGTACCAACAGGGAGCTTGAATCCCTACGAGCAGTACTTC. This gives the protein CASTVPTGSLNPYEQYF.

Here the CDR3 reads CASSLGNSPLHF. For the CDR3, the DNA is TGTGCCAGCAGTTTAGGGAATTCACCCCTCCACTTT. The chain carries TRBV27 and TRBJ1-6; D not resolved. The germline CDR1 and CDR2 sequences are MNHEY and SMNVEV (reference sequence). The CDR3 is 12 amino acids. Trimming stripped 2 bases from V and 7 bases from J, with 3 bases between.

The J gene is TRBJ2-3, the V gene TRBV4-1, with TRBD2 matching 9 bases. Germline values: CDR1 MGHRA, CDR2 YSYEKL. The length of the CDR3 is 16 residues. The trim removed 3 bases at V and 4 bases at J, leaving 8 bases unmatched. The CDR3 DNA sequence: TGCGCCAGCAGCCATACCGTAGCGGGAGCTGCAGATACGCAGTATTTT. Its translation is CASSHTVAGAADTQYF.

The rearrangement joins TRBV7-9 to TRBJ2-5, with a tentative D call TRBD2 (6 bases). CDR3 length equals 15 residues. Trimming removed 5 bases at V and 5 bases at J, with 18 bases between. Per germline, CDR1 SEHNR and CDR2 FQNEAQ (reference sequence). CDR3 protein: CASSPGTQKRETQYF. CDR3 bases: TGTGCCAGCAGCCCAGGGACTCAAAAACGGGAGACCCAGTACTTC.